This entry lists 7 T cell receptor beta chains sequenced from one sample in a study of shared T cell receptors in the human thymus. Clones were sequenced by immunoSEQ multiplex PCR, and TCRdb holds only the in-frame ones, with some missing. The sample shows hundreds of thousands of clones, approximately 80% of them seen only once. This same sample was also part of a study on human thymus T cells.

Material: thymocytes. These receptors all come from a boy less than two years old with a congenital heart defect.

The V call is TRBV12-5, the J call TRBJ2-3; 8 nucleotides line up with TRBD1. The trim removed 2 bases at V and 4 bases at J, leaving 17 bases unmatched. The CDR3 sequence is 19 residues long. The V gene's germline CDR1 is LGHNT and CDR2 FRNRAP. This CDR3 reads CASGLPPGGGRVDPDTQYF. The CDR3 region has the DNA TGTGCTAGTGGTTTGCCACCAGGGGGCGGACGGGTTGACCCAGATACGCAGTATTTT.

This rearrangement joins TRBV19 to TRBJ1-2; D call uncertain. The germline V gene encodes CDR1 LNHDA and CDR2 SQIVND (reference sequence). The V end was cut by 3 bases, the J end by 4 bases, with 9 bases between. The CDR3 runs to 13 residues. CDR3 sequence (DNA): TGTGCCAGTAGTATGAACAGATTCTATGGCTACACCTTC. Protein sequence: CASSMNRFYGYTF.

J is TRBJ1-1 and V is TRBV29-1; 7 bases fit TRBD1. The CDR3 sequence is 18 residues long. Trimming removed 6 bases from V and 3 bases from J; junction bases left unmatched: 22. The germline V gene encodes CDR1 SQVTM and CDR2 ANQGSEA. The DNA for the CDR3 is TGCAGCGTAGACCTATTAACACAGGGGCTCCCATCGGACACTGAAGCTTTCTTT. It yields the protein CSVDLLTQGLPSDTEAFF.

The sample holds a few counts of this clone. The chain has TRBV6-6 and TRBJ2-1; 8 bases are a match to TRBD2. This CDR3 has 15 residues. Per the germline V gene, CDR1 is MNHNY and CDR2 is SVGAGI (reference sequence). V was pared by 6 bases and J by 7 bases, with 11 bases of the junction left unmatched. CDR3 DNA: TGTGCCAGCAGCCGGGGGGGCGGGAGCAGGAATGAGCAGTTCTTC. Translating gives CASSRGGGSRNEQFF.

V gene TRBV11-2 combines with J gene TRBJ2-3; 11 bases are shared with TRBD2. The V segment lost 5 bases and the J segment 0 bases; nucleotides outside the gene matches: 4. This CDR3 is built from 16 residues. Germline assignment: CDR1 SGHAT and CDR2 FQNNGV. DNA of the CDR3: TGTGCCAGCAGCCTGGGACTAGCGGTTAGCACAGATACGCAGTATTTT. Amino acids: CASSLGLAVSTDTQYF.

This sequence joins TRBV6-5 and TRBJ2-7; 10 nucleotides align to TRBD2. Germline CDR1 reads MNHEY; CDR2 reads SVGAGI. The junction had 8 bases not matched to a gene; V was cut back by 4 bases and J by 2 bases. The CDR3 is made up of 16 amino acids. CDR3 region: CASSCRKLAGPYEQYF. For the CDR3, the DNA is TGTGCCAGCAGTTGCCGAAAACTAGCGGGACCCTACGAGCAGTACTTC.

This clone was found once. The chain employs TRBV27 and TRBJ2-7; maybe TRBD2 (6 bases). V was pared by 3 bases and J by 7 bases, with 16 bases between. The CDR3 length is 14 residues. From germline, CDR1 is MNHEY and CDR2 SMNVEV (reference sequence). The chain's CDR3 is CASSLGRGSGEQYF. The CDR3 DNA is TGTGCCAGCAGTTTGGGACGGGGGTCCGGGGAGCAGTACTTC.